One and the same sample provided the 13 T cell receptor beta chains below, sequenced in a study of blood T cells in healthy people across ages. It was with a sample-barcoded 5' primer and a J-beta primer mix that a second PCR of about 6 to 12 cycles was run. In TCRdb, the 5' RACE reads were re-called with MiXCR into one record per CDR3 protein. The top ten clones hold approximately 2.1% of a sample with 1.5 million to 2 million distinct CDR3 sequences, roughly 52% of them seen once. The sequenced sample consisted of blood. The receptors were gathered from a woman in her thirties or forties in good health.

This sequence joins TRBV10-3 and TRBJ2-1; 11 bases align to TRBD2. Looked up from germline, CDR1 is ENHRY and CDR2 is SYGVKD. After removal of 2 bases from V and 8 bases from J, the junction contained 2 bases not matched to a gene. The CDR3 is 14 residues long. The CDR3 reads CAISETSGSHEQFF. CDR3 DNA: TGTGCCATCAGTGAGACTAGCGGGAGCCATGAGCAGTTCTTC.

V usage is TRBV13 and J usage is TRBJ2-2; D call uncertain. V was shortened by 0 bases and J by 2 bases, with 10 bases between the two germline ends. Germline CDR1 is PRHDT and CDR2 is FYEKMQ (reference sequence). The CDR3 is 16 amino acids. The CDR3 spells CASSLGASLNTGELFF. DNA for the CDR3: TGTGCCAGCAGCTTAGGGGCCAGTTTAAACACCGGGGAGCTGTTTTTT. The entire variable domain, with the rest obtained from reference TRBV13 and TRBJ2-2, is as follows: AAGVIQSPRHLIKEKRETATLKCYPIPRHDTVYWYQQGPGQDPQFLISFYEKMQSDKGSIPDRFSAQQFSDYHSELNMSSLELGDSALYFCASSLGASLNTGELFFGEGSRLTVL.

The J gene is TRBJ1-4, the V gene TRBV25-1, with TRBD1 identical over 7 bases. The CDR3 runs 15 residues. The J segment lost 3 bases and the V segment lost 3 bases, leaving 4 bases of the junction unmatched. The germline CDR1 and CDR2 sequences are MGHDK and SYGVNS. CDR3 sequence reads: CASSDTGDANEKLFF. CDR3 DNA sequence: TGTGCCAGCAGTGACACAGGGGATGCTAATGAAAAACTGTTTTTT.

The chain has TRBV20-1 and TRBJ1-6; D remains unclear. The CDR3 consists of 15 residues. Per germline, CDR1 DFQATT and CDR2 SNEGSKA (reference sequence). V lost 6 bases to trimming and J lost 0 bases, with 12 bases between them. The CDR3 DNA reads as TGCAGTGCCACGATAGGTATCTCCTATAATTCACCCCTCCACTTT. Its translation: CSATIGISYNSPLHF.

This clonotype was counted between two and nine times. The chain joins TRBV15 to TRBJ2-5, with D possibly TRBD2 on 5 matching bases. Germline V gene lookup returns CDR1 LNHNV and CDR2 YYDKDF (reference sequence). V lost 4 bases and J lost 4, with 10 bases in between. The CDR3 runs 13 residues. The CDR3 reads CATSTGVRETQYF. The CDR3 DNA follows: TGTGCCACCAGCACCGGGGTAAGAGAGACCCAGTACTTC.

This chain joins TRBV10-2 and TRBJ2-3; 8 bases match TRBD2. The CDR3 covers 15 residues. V shed 3 bases and J 4 bases; nucleotides not matched to a gene: 6. The germline V gene has CDR1 WSHSY and CDR2 SAAADI. The CDR3: CASSERAGVPDTQYF. Written as DNA, the CDR3 is TGCGCCAGCAGTGAAAGAGCGGGGGTGCCAGATACGCAGTATTTT.

The chain has TRBV20-1 and TRBJ1-2; D unresolved. V shed 4 bases and J shed 7 bases, with 19 bases lying between them. This CDR3 has 14 amino acids. Per the germline V gene, CDR1 is DFQATT and CDR2 is SNEGSKA (reference sequence). For the CDR3, the DNA is TGCAGTGCTACGTCTGGCAGCCCGTTGGGTGGCTACACCTTC. It specifies CSATSGSPLGGYTF.

This clonotype was detected only once. This chain uses TRBV19 with TRBJ2-1; 9 bases agree with TRBD2. Germline CDR1 reads LNHDA; CDR2 reads SQIVND (reference sequence). The CDR3 is made up of 14 amino acids. V trimming: 4 bases; J trimming: 3 bases; junction bases outside the gene matches: 1. CDR3 protein: CASSTSGIYNEQFF. The CDR3 DNA follows: TGTGCCAGTAGTACTAGCGGGATCTACAATGAGCAGTTCTTC.

This clonotype turned up a few times. This chain joins TRBV20-1 and TRBJ2-7; 7 positions agree with TRBD2. The germline gives CDR1 DFQATT, CDR2 SNEGSKA (reference sequence). After removal of 2 bases from V and 1 base from J, the junction contained 5 bases not matched to a gene. The CDR3 contains 14 residues. The CDR3 is CSARRQGGSYEQYF. CDR3 coding DNA: TGCAGTGCTAGAAGGCAGGGAGGGTCCTACGAGCAGTACTTC.

V and J are TRBV6-2 or TRBV6-3 and TRBJ1-1; the match to TRBD1 covers 7 bases. The J segment lost 2 bases and the V segment lost 7 bases, leaving 4 bases of the junction unmatched. The CDR3 sequence is 13 residues long. Per germline, CDR1 MNHEY and CDR2 SVGEGT. The CDR3 sequence: CASKDRYNTEAFF. CDR3 coding DNA: TGTGCCAGCAAGGACAGGTATAACACTGAAGCTTTCTTT.

The CDR3 coding sequence is TGCGCCAGCAGCCAAGATATGGGGGATAATACGCAGTATTTT. Translating it yields CASSQDMGDNTQYF. The genes are TRBV4-3 and TRBJ2-3; either TRBD1 or TRBD2 may fit D (5 bases each). Trimming cost V 0 bases and J 7 bases, with 11 bases left between them. Germline assignment: CDR1 LGHNA and CDR2 YSLEER. This CDR3 contains 14 residues.

The chain employs TRBV20-1 and TRBJ2-7, with D possibly matching TRBD1 (8 bases). V lost 3 bases, J lost 4 bases, and 19 bases lay in between. CDR3 length: 15 amino acids. Germline V gene sequence: CDR1 DFQATT, CDR2 SNEGSKA (reference sequence). CDR3 loop: CSARGGTGTRYEQYF. CDR3 nucleotide sequence: TGCAGTGCTAGGGGGGGGACAGGTACAAGGTACGAGCAGTACTTC.

The rearrangement links TRBV9 to TRBJ2-7; 11 positions match TRBD1. V trimming: 3 bases; J trimming: 1 base; junction bases outside the gene matches: 6. CDR3 size: 16 residues. The germline V gene has CDR1 SGDLS and CDR2 YYNGEE. The CDR3 sequence is CASSERDRGYSYEQYF. The CDR3 region has the DNA TGTGCCAGCAGCGAGAGGGACAGGGGGTATTCCTACGAGCAGTACTTC.